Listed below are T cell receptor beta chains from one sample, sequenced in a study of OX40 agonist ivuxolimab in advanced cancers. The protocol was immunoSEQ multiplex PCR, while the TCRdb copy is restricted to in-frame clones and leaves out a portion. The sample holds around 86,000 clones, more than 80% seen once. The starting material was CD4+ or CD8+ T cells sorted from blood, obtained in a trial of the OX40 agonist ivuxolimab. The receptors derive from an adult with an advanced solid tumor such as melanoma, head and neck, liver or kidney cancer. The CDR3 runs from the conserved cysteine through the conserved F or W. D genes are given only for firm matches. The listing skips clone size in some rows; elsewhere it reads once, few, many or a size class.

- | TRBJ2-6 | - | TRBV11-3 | CASSLDGAKPSSGANVLTF | TGTGCCAGCAGCTTAGACGGAGCCAAGCCCAGCTCTGGGGCCAACGTCCTGACTTTC
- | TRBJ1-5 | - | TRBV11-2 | CASSLERGGGQPQHF | TGTGCCAGCAGCTTAGAAAGGGGAGGGGGGCAGCCCCAGCATTTT
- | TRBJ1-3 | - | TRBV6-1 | CASREGSSGNTIYF | TGTGCCAGCCGTGAGGGGAGCTCTGGAAACACCATATATTTT
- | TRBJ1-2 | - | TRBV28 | CASFRNYGYTF | TGTGCCAGCTTTCGTAACTATGGCTACACCTTC
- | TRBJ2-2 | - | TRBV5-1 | CASSLMGAMSTGELFF | TGCGCCAGCAGCTTAATGGGGGCGATGAGCACCGGGGAGCTGTTTTTT
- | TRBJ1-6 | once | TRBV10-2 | CASSEWRGVDSPLHF | TGCGCCAGCAGTGAGTGGCGGGGCGTGGATTCACCCCTCCACTTT
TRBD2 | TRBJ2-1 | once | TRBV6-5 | CASSYASGGARNEQFF | TGTGCCAGCAGTTACGCCAGCGGGGGGGCGAGGAATGAGCAGTTCTTC
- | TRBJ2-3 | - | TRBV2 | CASSENGEMDAQYF | TGTGCCAGCAGTGAAAACGGGGAGATGGATGCGCAGTATTTT
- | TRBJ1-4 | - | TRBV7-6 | CASSPRTATTNEKLFF | TGTGCCAGCAGCCCCAGGACGGCAACAACTAATGAAAAACTGTTTTTT
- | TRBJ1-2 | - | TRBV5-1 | CASSLDGQYYGYTF | TGCGCCAGCAGCTTGGATGGACAGTACTATGGCTACACCTTC
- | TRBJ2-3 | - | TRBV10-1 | CASSESPGTGTDTQYF | TGCGCCAGCAGTGAGTCACCAGGGACGGGCACAGATACGCAGTATTTT
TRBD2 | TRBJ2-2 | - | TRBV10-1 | CASKAGRNTGELFF | TGCGCCAGCAAAGCGGGGAGGAACACCGGGGAGCTGTTTTTT
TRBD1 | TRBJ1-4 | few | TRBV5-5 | CASSSAGGTGGEKLFF | TGTGCCAGCAGCTCCGCCGGTGGGACAGGGGGGGAAAAACTGTTTTTT
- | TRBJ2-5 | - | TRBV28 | CASSRRRYQETQYF | TGTGCCAGCAGTCGAAGGCGGTACCAAGAGACCCAGTACTTC
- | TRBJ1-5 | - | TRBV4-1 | CASSQVGGRDRYQPQHF | TGCGCCAGCAGCCAAGTAGGAGGTAGGGATAGATATCAGCCCCAGCATTTT
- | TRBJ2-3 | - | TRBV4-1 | CASSQVLQGSTDTQYF | TGCGCCAGCAGCCAAGTTCTCCAGGGCAGCACAGATACGCAGTATTTT
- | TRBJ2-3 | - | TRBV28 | CASSSPTAASTDTQYF | TGTGCCAGCAGTTCACCCACAGCGGCTAGCACAGATACGCAGTATTTT
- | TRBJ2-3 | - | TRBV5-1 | CASSLARAPQYF | TGCGCCAGCAGCTTGGCTCGTGCCCCGCAGTATTTT
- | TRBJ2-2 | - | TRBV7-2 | CASSLRSTGNTGELFF | TGTGCCAGCAGCTTACGATCCACAGGGAACACCGGGGAGCTGTTTTTT
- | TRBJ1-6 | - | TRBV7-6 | CASSLGGSSASPLHF | TGTGCCAGCAGCTTAGGGGGGAGTTCTGCTTCACCCCTCCACTTT
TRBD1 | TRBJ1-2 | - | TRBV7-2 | CASSPADRSYGYTF | TGTGCCAGCAGCCCTGCGGACAGGTCTTATGGCTACACCTTC
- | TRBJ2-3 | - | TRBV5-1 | CASSFGRVGTDTQYF | TGCGCCAGCAGTTTTGGCAGGGTGGGCACAGATACGCAGTATTTT
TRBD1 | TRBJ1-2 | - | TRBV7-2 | CASSLEQGAYGYTF | TGTGCCAGCAGCTTAGAACAGGGGGCGTATGGCTACACCTTC
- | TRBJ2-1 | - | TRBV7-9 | CASSLVDEQFF | TGTGCCAGCAGCTTAGTCGATGAGCAGTTCTTC
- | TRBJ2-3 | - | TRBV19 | CASSPLVDTDTQYF | TGTGCCAGTAGTCCCCTTGTAGACACAGATACGCAGTATTTT
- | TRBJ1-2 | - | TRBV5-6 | CASTTYGGNYGYTF | TGTGCCAGCACCACCTACGGGGGTAACTATGGCTACACCTTC
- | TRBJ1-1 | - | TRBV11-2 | CASSVDRKLHTEAFF | TGTGCCAGCAGCGTAGACAGGAAACTACACACTGAAGCTTTCTTT
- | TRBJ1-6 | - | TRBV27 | CASSLNQGSPLHF | TGTGCCAGCAGTTTAAACCAAGGTTCACCCCTCCACTTT
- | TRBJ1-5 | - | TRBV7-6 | CASSSFSGSSNQPQHF | TGTGCCAGCAGCTCCTTCAGCGGCAGTAGCAATCAGCCCCAGCATTTT
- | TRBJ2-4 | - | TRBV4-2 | CASSPGLTWSIQYF | TGTGCCAGCAGCCCCGGACTAACATGGAGCATTCAGTACTTC
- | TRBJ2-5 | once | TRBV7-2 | CASTQSLGQQETQYF | TGTGCCAGCACCCAAAGTTTGGGGCAGCAAGAGACCCAGTACTTC
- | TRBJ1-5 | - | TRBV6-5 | CASRDQLSNQPQHF | TGTGCCAGCAGGGACCAGCTTAGCAATCAGCCCCAGCATTTT
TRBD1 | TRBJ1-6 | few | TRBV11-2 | CASSPGDRGNSPLHF | TGTGCCAGCAGCCCAGGGGACAGGGGGAATTCACCCCTCCACTTT
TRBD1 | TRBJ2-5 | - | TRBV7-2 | CASTHRGPQETQYF | TGTGCCAGCACGCACAGGGGGCCCCAAGAGACCCAGTACTTC
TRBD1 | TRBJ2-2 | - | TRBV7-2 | CASSAQGVAGELFF | TGTGCCAGCAGCGCACAGGGGGTAGCCGGGGAGCTGTTTTTT
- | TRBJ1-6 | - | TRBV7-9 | CASSLVLGASSSPLHF | TGTGCCAGCAGCCTAGTTCTAGGGGCGTCCTCATCACCCCTCCACTTT
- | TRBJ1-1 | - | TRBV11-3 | CASRVNTEAFF | TGTGCCAGCAGAGTTAACACTGAAGCTTTCTTT
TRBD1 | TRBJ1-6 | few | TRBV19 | CASTATGTGGYSPLHF | TGTGCCAGTACCGCTACCGGGACAGGGGGTTATTCACCCCTCCACTTT
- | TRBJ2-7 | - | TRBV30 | CACRRDTVQVF | TGTGCCTGCAGAAGGGACACCGTACAAGTCTTC
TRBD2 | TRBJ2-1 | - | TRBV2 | CASSAGLAGGGEQFF | TGTGCCAGCAGTGCGGGACTAGCGGGGGGTGGCGAGCAGTTCTTC
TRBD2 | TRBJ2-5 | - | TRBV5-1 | CASSTGTNLLETQYF | TGCGCCAGCAGCACCGGGACTAACCTTTTGGAGACCCAGTACTTC
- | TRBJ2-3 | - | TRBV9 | CASSAPVTAGSTDTQYF | TGTGCCAGCAGCGCCCCAGTGACAGCAGGCAGCACAGATACGCAGTATTTT
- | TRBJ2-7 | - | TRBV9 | CASSVAGGRTYEQYF | TGTGCCAGCAGCGTAGCTGGGGGGCGAACCTACGAGCAGTACTTC
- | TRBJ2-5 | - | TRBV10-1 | CASRPLGEGTQYF | TGCGCCAGCAGGCCTCTAGGGGAAGGGACCCAGTACTTC
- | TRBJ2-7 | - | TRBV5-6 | CASSGQYLYEQYF | TGTGCCAGCAGCGGGCAGTACCTCTACGAGCAGTACTTC
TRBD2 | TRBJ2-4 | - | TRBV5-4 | CASSLAGGAKVVKNIQYF | TGTGCCAGCAGCTTGGCCGGGGGGGCTAAGGTCGTAAAAAACATTCAGTACTTC
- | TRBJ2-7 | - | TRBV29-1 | CSVRPRGDYEQYF | TGCAGCGTGCGCCCACGGGGCGACTACGAGCAGTACTTC
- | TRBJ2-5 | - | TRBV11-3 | CASSPNGETQYF | TGTGCCAGCAGCCCCAATGGAGAGACCCAGTACTTC
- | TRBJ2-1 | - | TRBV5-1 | CASSSTNMIDNEQFF | TGCGCCAGCAGCTCCACCAACATGATTGACAATGAGCAGTTCTTC
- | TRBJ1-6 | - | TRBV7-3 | CASSLSSYNSPLHF | TGTGCCAGCAGCCTTAGCTCCTATAATTCACCCCTCCACTTT
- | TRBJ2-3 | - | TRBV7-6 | CASSLALRDTQYF | TGTGCCAGCAGCTTAGCGCTCAGGGATACGCAGTATTTT
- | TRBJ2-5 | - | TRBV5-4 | CASSKPLGDGGQETQYF | TGTGCCAGCAGCAAACCTTTGGGGGACGGGGGACAAGAGACCCAGTACTTC
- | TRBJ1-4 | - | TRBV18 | CTSSQQGDRDEKLFF | TGTACCAGCTCACAGCAGGGAGATCGGGATGAAAAACTGTTTTTT
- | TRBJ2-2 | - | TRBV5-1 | CASSLNPKTGLGTGELFF | TGCGCCAGCAGCTTGAATCCCAAAACAGGCCTGGGAACCGGGGAGCTGTTTTTT
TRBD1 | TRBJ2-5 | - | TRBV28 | CASSSWTGGTQETQYF | TGTGCCAGCAGTTCCTGGACAGGGGGAACCCAAGAGACCCAGTACTTC
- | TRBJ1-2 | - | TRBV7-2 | CASSLKGPGYGYTF | TGTGCCAGCAGCTTAAAGGGCCCGGGCTATGGCTACACCTTC
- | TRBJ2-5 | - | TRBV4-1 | CASSQGRNQETQYF | TGCGCCAGCAGCCAAGGGCGGAACCAAGAGACCCAGTACTTC
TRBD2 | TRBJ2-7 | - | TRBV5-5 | CASSLGRDSGAYEQYF | TGTGCCAGCAGTTTGGGGAGAGATAGCGGGGCCTACGAGCAGTACTTC
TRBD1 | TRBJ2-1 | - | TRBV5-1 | CASSFTGGHEQFF | TGCGCCAGCAGCTTTACAGGGGGCCATGAGCAGTTCTTC
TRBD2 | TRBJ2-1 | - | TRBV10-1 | CASSDWRGGGLDNEQFF | TGCGCCAGCAGTGACTGGCGCGGGGGGGGCCTTGACAATGAGCAGTTCTTC